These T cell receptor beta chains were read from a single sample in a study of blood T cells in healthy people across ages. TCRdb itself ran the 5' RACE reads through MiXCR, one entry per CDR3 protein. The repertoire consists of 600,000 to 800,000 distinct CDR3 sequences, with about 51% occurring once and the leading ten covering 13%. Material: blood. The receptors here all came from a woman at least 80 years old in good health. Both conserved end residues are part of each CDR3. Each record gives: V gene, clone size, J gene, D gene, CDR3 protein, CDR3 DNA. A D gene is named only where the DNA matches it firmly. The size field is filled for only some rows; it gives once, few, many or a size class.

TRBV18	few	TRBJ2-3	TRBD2	CASSPPRGLAGADTQYF	TGTGCCAGCTCACCCCCTAGAGGACTAGCGGGTGCGGATACGCAGTATTTT
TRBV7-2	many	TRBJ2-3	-	CASSLGSQRGTDTQYF	TGTGCCAGCAGCTTAGGAAGCCAAAGGGGCACAGATACGCAGTATTTT
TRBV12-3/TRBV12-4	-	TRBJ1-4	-	CASRVGGNEKLFF	TGTGCCAGCAGGGTAGGAGGTAATGAAAAACTGTTTTTT
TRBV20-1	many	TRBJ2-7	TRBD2	CSAGGGLAGGQYEQYF	TGCAGTGCTGGGGGGGGGCTAGCGGGAGGGCAATACGAGCAGTACTTC
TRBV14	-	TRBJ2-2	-	CASSQGRGNTGELFF	TGTGCCAGCAGCCAAGGAAGGGGGAACACCGGGGAGCTGTTTTTT
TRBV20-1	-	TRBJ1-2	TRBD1	CSSYDREVGEGYTF	TGCAGTTCCTACGACAGGGAGGTAGGAGAAGGCTACACCTTC
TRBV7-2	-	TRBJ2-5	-	CASNLGGLNQETQYF	TGTGCCAGCAACTTAGGCGGATTAAACCAGGAGACCCAGTACTTC
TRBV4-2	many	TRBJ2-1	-	CASSGTYNEQFF	TGTGCCAGCAGCGGGACTTACAATGAGCAGTTCTTC
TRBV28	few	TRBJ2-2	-	CASSLLGGPGAGELFF	TGTGCCAGCAGTTTGTTGGGGGGGCCAGGTGCCGGGGAGCTGTTTTTT
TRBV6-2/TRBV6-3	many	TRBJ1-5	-	CASSPHREYSNQPQHF	TGTGCCAGCAGCCCCCACAGGGAATATAGCAATCAGCCCCAGCATTTT
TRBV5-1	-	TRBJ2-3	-	CASSPGALIGAQYF	TGCGCCAGCTCGCCCGGGGCTCTTATTGGAGCGCAGTATTTT
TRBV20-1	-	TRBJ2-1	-	CSARDRGAASYNEQFF	TGCAGTGCTAGAGATCGAGGGGCAGCCTCCTACAATGAGCAGTTCTTC
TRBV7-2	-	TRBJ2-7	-	CASSLGRTEQYF	TGTGCCAGCAGCTTAGGCAGGACCGAGCAGTACTTC
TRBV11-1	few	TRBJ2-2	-	CASSLEFSRTSAGELFF	TGTGCCAGCAGCTTAGAGTTTTCGCGGACGTCCGCCGGGGAGCTGTTTTTT
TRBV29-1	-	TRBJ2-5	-	CSVPAGETQYF	TGCAGCGTGCCCGCTGGGGAGACCCAGTACTTC
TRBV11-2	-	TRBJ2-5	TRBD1	CACSSPTGRFETQYF	TGTGCCTGCAGCTCTCCGACAGGGCGTTTCGAGACCCAGTACTTC